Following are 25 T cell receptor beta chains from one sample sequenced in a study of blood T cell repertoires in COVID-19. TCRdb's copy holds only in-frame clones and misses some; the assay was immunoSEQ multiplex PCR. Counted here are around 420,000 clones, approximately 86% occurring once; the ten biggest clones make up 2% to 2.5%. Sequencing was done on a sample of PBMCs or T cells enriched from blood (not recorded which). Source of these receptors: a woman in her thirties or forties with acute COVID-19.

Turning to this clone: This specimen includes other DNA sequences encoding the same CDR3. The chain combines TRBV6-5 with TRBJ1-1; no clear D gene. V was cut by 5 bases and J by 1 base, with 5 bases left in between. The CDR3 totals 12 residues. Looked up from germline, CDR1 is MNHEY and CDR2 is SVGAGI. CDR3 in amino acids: CASSRGNTEAFF. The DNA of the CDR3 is TGTGCCAGCAGTCGCGGGAACACTGAAGCTTTCTTT.

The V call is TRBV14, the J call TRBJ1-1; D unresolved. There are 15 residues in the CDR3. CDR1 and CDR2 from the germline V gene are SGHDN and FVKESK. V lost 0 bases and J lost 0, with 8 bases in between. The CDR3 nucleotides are TGTGCCAGCAGCCAAGATAGGCGGATGAACACTGAAGCTTTCTTT. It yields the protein CASSQDRRMNTEAFF.

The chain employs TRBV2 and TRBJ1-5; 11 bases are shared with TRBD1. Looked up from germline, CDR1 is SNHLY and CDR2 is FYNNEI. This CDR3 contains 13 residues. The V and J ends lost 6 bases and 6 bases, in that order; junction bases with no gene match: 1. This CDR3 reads CASRGTGGQPQHF. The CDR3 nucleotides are TGTGCCAGCAGGGGGACAGGGGGTCAGCCCCAGCATTTT.

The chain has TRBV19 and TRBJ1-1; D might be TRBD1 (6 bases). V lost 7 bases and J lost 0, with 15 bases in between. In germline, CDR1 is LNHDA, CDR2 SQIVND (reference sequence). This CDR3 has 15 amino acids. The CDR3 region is CASTLNRGMNTEAFF. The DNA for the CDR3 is TGTGCCAGTACCCTAAATAGGGGGATGAACACTGAAGCTTTCTTT.

The CDR3 DNA is TGTGCCACCAGCAGGGGGACTAGCGGGGGTTACAATGAGCAGTTCTTC. Protein product: CATSRGTSGGYNEQFF. The chain recombines TRBV15 with TRBJ2-1; 14 bases agree with TRBD2. CDR3 length: 16 residues. The germline gives CDR1 LNHNV, CDR2 YYDKDF (reference sequence). V trimming: 3 bases; J trimming: 4 bases; junction bases outside the gene matches: 2.

The CDR3 reads CASTNRVSYEQYF. CDR3 bases: TGTGCCAGCACTAACAGGGTCTCCTACGAGCAGTACTTC. This sequence joins TRBV12-3 or TRBV12-4 and TRBJ2-7, with D tentatively TRBD1 (6 bases). CDR3 length: 13 residues. Trimming cost V 7 bases and J 0 bases, with 10 bases left between them.

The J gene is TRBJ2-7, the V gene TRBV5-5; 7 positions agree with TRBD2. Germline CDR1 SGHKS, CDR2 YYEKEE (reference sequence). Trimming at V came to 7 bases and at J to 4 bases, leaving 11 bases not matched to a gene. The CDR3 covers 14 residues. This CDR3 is CASAWGGGGYEQYF. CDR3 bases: TGTGCCAGCGCCTGGGGGGGAGGAGGGTACGAGCAGTACTTC.

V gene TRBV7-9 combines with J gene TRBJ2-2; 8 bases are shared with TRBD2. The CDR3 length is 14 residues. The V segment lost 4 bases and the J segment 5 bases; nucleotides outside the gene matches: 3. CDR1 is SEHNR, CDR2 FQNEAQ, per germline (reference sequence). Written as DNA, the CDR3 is TGTGCCAGCAGCTATCCTAGCGGGACCGGGGAGCTGTTTTTT. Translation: CASSYPSGTGELFF.

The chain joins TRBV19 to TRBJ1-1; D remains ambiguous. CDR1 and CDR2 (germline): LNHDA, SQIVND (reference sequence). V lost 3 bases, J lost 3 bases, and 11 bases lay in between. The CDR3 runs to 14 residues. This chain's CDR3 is CASSINRGHTEAFF. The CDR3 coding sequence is TGTGCCAGTAGTATTAATCGGGGTCACACTGAAGCTTTCTTT.

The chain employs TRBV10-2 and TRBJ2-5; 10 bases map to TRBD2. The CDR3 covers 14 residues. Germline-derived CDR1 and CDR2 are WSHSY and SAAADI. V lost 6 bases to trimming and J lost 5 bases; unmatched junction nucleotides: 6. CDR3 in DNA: TGCGCCAGCAGGGAGCGGGGGGGCCTGGAGACCCAGTACTTC. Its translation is CASRERGGLETQYF.

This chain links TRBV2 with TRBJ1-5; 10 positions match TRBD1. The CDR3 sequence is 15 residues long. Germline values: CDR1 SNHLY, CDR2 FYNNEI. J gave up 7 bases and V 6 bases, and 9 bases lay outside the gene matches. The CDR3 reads CASSVDRGREQPQHF. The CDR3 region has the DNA TGTGCCAGCAGCGTCGACAGGGGGCGGGAGCAGCCCCAGCATTTT.

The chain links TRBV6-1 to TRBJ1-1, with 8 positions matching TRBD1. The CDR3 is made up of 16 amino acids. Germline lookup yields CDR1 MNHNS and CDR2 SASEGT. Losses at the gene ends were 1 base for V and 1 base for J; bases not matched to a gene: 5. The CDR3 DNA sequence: TGTGCCAGCAGTGAAGGTTTAGGACAGGGGAACACTGAAGCTTTCTTT. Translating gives CASSEGLGQGNTEAFF.

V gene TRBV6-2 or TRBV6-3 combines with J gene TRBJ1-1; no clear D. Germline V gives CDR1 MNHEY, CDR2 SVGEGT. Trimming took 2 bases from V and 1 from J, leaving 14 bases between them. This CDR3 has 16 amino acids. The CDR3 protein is CASSYILGEANTEAFF. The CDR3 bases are TGTGCCAGCAGTTACATACTTGGGGAGGCGAACACTGAAGCTTTCTTT.

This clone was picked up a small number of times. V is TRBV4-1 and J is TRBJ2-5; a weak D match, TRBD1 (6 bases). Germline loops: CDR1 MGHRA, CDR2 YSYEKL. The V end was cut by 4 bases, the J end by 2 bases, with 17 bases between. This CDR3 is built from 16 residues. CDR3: CASSPTPDRRQETQYF. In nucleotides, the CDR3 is TGCGCCAGCAGCCCGACCCCCGACAGGCGACAAGAGACCCAGTACTTC.

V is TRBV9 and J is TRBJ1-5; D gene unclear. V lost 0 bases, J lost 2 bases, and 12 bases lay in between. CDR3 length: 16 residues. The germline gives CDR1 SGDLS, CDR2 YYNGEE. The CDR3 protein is CASSVDGVGGNQPQHF. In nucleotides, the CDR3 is TGTGCCAGCAGCGTAGACGGGGTAGGAGGCAATCAGCCCCAGCATTTT.

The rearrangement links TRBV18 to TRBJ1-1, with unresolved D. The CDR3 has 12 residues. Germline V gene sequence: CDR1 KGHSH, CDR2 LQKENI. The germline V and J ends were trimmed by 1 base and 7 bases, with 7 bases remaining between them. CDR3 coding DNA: TGTGCCAGCTCACCACTAGAGGGTGAAGCTTTCTTT. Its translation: CASSPLEGEAFF.

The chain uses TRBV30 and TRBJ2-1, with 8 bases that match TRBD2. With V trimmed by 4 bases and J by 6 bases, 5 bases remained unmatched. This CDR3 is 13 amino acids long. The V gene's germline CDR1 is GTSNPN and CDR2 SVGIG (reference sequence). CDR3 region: CAWTGGPGNEQFF. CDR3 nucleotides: TGTGCCTGGACGGGGGGGCCGGGCAATGAGCAGTTCTTC.

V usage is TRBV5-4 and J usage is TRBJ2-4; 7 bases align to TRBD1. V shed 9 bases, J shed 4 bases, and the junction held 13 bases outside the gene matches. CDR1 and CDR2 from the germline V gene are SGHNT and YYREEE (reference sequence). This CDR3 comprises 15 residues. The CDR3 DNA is TGTGCCACCTCCAAGGGGGCAGGGGATAAAAACATTCAGTACTTC. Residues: CATSKGAGDKNIQYF. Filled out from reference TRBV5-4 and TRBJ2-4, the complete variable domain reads ETGVTQSPTHLIKTRGQQVTLRCSSQSGHNTVSWYQQALGQGPQFIFQYYREEENGRGNFPPRFSGLQFPNYSSELNVNALELDDSALYLCATSKGAGDKNIQYFGAGTRLSVL.

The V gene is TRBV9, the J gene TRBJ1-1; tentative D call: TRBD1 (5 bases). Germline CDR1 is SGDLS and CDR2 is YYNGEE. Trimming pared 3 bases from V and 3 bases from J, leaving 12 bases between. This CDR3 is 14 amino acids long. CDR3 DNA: TGTGCCAGCAGCGGCAGGGCTGAGGACACTGAAGCTTTCTTT. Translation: CASSGRAEDTEAFF.

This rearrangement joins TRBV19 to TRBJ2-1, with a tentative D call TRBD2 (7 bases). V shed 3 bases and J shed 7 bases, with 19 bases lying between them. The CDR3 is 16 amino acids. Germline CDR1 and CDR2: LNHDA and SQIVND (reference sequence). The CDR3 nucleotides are TGTGCCAGTAGTATCAATCCGGGGGGCGGGGTGAATGAGCAGTTCTTC. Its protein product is CASSINPGGGVNEQFF.

CDR3 in amino acids: CASSDRGEVGELFF. CDR3 DNA: TGCGCCAGCAGTGACCGCGGGGAAGTCGGGGAGCTGTTTTTT. This sequence joins TRBV10-2 and TRBJ2-2; D may be TRBD2 (6 bases). The V gene's germline CDR1 is WSHSY and CDR2 SAAADI. V was pared by 3 bases and J by 7 bases, with 12 bases between. The CDR3 is 14 amino acids.

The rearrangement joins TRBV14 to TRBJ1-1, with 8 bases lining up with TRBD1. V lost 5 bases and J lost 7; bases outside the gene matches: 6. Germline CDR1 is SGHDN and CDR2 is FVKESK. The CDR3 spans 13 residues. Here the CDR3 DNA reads TGTGCCAGCAGCGTAAACAGGGGGAATGAAGCTTTCTTT. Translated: CASSVNRGNEAFF.

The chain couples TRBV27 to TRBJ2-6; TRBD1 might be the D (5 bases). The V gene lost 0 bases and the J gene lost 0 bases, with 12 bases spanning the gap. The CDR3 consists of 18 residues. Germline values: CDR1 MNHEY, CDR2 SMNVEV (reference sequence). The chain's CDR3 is CASSLSGQGASGANVLTF. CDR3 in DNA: TGTGCCAGCAGTTTATCCGGACAAGGTGCCTCTGGGGCCAACGTCCTGACTTTC.

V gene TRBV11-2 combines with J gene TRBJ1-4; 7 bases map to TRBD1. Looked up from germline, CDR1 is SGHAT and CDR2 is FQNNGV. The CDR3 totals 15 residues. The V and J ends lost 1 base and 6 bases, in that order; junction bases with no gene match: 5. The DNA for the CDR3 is TGTGCCAGCAGCTTAGGGGTAGGGGGCCATGAAAAACTGTTTTTT. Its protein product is CASSLGVGGHEKLFF.

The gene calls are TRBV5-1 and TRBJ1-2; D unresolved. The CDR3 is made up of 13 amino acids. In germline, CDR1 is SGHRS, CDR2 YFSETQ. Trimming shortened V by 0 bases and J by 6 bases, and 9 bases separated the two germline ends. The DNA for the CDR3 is TGCGCCAGCAGCTTGGGGGGTAGCGATGGCTACACCTTC. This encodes CASSLGGSDGYTF. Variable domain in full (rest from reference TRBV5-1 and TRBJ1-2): KAGVTQTPRYLIKTRGQQVTLSCSPISGHRSVSWYQQTPGQGLQFLFEYFSETQRNKGNFPGRFSGRQFSNSRSEMNVSTLELGDSALYLCASSLGGSDGYTFGSGTRLTVV.